Listed below are T cell receptor beta chains from one sample, sequenced in a study of shared clonotypes between healthy human individuals. Measured with immunoSEQ multiplex PCR; TCRdb has only the in-frame clones, and not every one. Of roughly 1,500,000 clones listed, less than 99% are singletons. Sequences were obtained from naive CD4+ T cells sorted from blood. The source of these receptors is a man aged 30-40 years in good health. Both conserved end residues are part of each CDR3. The order of the fields is J gene, D gene, clone size, V gene, CDR3 DNA, CDR3 protein. D genes are given only for firm matches. Clone size is stated in some rows and not others, as once, few, many or a class when expanded.

J: TRBJ2-3; D: TRBD2; size: once; V: TRBV28; DNA: TGTGCCAGCAGCTTACTAGCGGGAGGGCCCGGTACGCAGTATTTT; CDR3: CASSLLAGGPGTQYF
J: TRBJ2-1; D: -; size: -; V: TRBV6-1; DNA: TGTGCCAGCAGCGAACGAGGGTCGGGGGATGAGCAGTTCTTC; CDR3: CASSERGSGDEQFF
J: TRBJ2-1; D: -; size: -; V: TRBV30; DNA: TGTGCCTGGAGATTGGGTTATGAGCAGTTCTTC; CDR3: CAWRLGYEQFF
J: TRBJ2-7; D: TRBD1; size: -; V: TRBV5-1; DNA: TGCGCCAGCAGCGGACAGGGGGACTACGAGCAGTACTTC; CDR3: CASSGQGDYEQYF
J: TRBJ1-5; D: -; size: -; V: TRBV28; DNA: TGTGCCAGCAGGTTCGGCAATCAGCCCCAGCATTTT; CDR3: CASRFGNQPQHF
J: TRBJ1-1; D: TRBD1; size: -; V: TRBV10-3; DNA: TGTGCCATCAGATCAACAGGGGCGCACACTGAAGCTTTCTTT; CDR3: CAIRSTGAHTEAFF
J: TRBJ2-1; D: TRBD2; size: -; V: TRBV20-1; DNA: TGCAGTGCTCTCCTAGCGGGCAAGCAGTTCTTC; CDR3: CSALLAGKQFF
J: TRBJ2-1; D: -; size: -; V: TRBV5-5; DNA: TGTGCCAGCAGCTCGCGAGACCCAAAATACAATGAGCAGTTCTTC; CDR3: CASSSRDPKYNEQFF
J: TRBJ2-7; D: -; size: -; V: TRBV11-2; DNA: TGTGCCAGCGGAAGGACGTACGAGCAGTACTTC; CDR3: CASGRTYEQYF
J: TRBJ2-4; D: -; size: -; V: TRBV27; DNA: TGTGCCAGCAGTTTAGACAGTCGCTACATTCAGTACTTC; CDR3: CASSLDSRYIQYF
J: TRBJ2-7; D: -; size: -; V: TRBV25-1; DNA: TGTGCCAGCAGTGAACCGAGGCGATTCTACGAGCAGTACTTC; CDR3: CASSEPRRFYEQYF
J: TRBJ2-5; D: -; size: once; V: TRBV18; DNA: TGTGCCAGCTCACCACCGTCCAGCGCGCGGGAGACCCAGTACTTC; CDR3: CASSPPSSARETQYF
J: TRBJ2-7; D: -; size: once; V: TRBV28; DNA: TGTGCCAGCAGTCCCACCCCCCACGAGCAGTACTTC; CDR3: CASSPTPHEQYF
J: TRBJ2-3; D: TRBD2; size: -; V: TRBV13; DNA: TGTGCCAGCAGCTTAGAGTCCCGACTAGCGGGAATCACAGATACGCAGTATTTT; CDR3: CASSLESRLAGITDTQYF
J: TRBJ1-1; D: -; size: -; V: TRBV6-4; DNA: TGTGCCAGCAGTGACTTCCCAGGCCGGGGGACTGAAGCTTTCTTT; CDR3: CASSDFPGRGTEAFF
J: TRBJ1-1; D: TRBD1; size: -; V: TRBV5-4; DNA: TGTGCCAGCAGCTCGACAGGGGACGGGAATGAAGCTTTCTTT; CDR3: CASSSTGDGNEAFF
J: TRBJ2-1; D: -; size: once; V: TRBV2; DNA: TGTGCCAGCAGTTTGACAGGATCCTACAATGAGCAGTTCTTC; CDR3: CASSLTGSYNEQFF
J: TRBJ2-1; D: -; size: -; V: TRBV5-4; DNA: TGTGCCAGCAGCTTGATCGCTAGCTCCTACAATGAGCAGTTCTTC; CDR3: CASSLIASSYNEQFF
J: TRBJ2-1; D: -; size: -; V: TRBV7-2; DNA: TGTGCCAGCAGCTTAATCGGCAGGGTCTCCTACAATGAGCAGTTCTTC; CDR3: CASSLIGRVSYNEQFF
J: TRBJ2-7; D: TRBD1; size: -; V: TRBV28; DNA: TGTGCCAGCAGTGTAAGGACAGGGGAACGGTACGAGCAGTACTTC; CDR3: CASSVRTGERYEQYF
J: TRBJ2-7; D: -; size: -; V: TRBV19; DNA: TGTGCCAGTAGTATGGCCAGGGGTGGCGAGCAGTACTTC; CDR3: CASSMARGGEQYF
J: TRBJ1-3; D: TRBD1; size: -; V: TRBV11-2; DNA: TGTGCCAGCAGCGCGACAGGGAGAAACACCATATATTTT; CDR3: CASSATGRNTIYF
J: TRBJ2-7; D: -; size: -; V: TRBV11-2; DNA: TGTGCCAGCAGCTCCAGGGCGTCCTCCTACGAGCAGTACTTC; CDR3: CASSSRASSYEQYF
J: TRBJ2-7; D: -; size: -; V: TRBV15; DNA: TGTGCCACCAAACCCGGGAACTCCTACGAGCAGTACTTC; CDR3: CATKPGNSYEQYF
J: TRBJ2-7; D: TRBD1; size: once; V: TRBV29-1; DNA: TGCAGCGTCAAGGACAGGGCGTACGAGCAGTACTTC; CDR3: CSVKDRAYEQYF
J: TRBJ2-1; D: TRBD2; size: once; V: TRBV29-1; DNA: TGCAGCGTTGGCGGAGCGGGAGGACCATATGAGCAGTTCTTC; CDR3: CSVGGAGGPYEQFF
J: TRBJ1-2; D: -; size: -; V: TRBV30; DNA: TGTGCCTGGAGCCTAACGGGAGTACGGGGCTACACCTTC; CDR3: CAWSLTGVRGYTF
J: TRBJ2-3; D: -; size: -; V: TRBV6-5; DNA: TGTGCCAGCAGTTACTCAGTGGAGAACACAGATACGCAGTATTTT; CDR3: CASSYSVENTDTQYF
J: TRBJ1-2; D: TRBD1; size: -; V: TRBV6-6; DNA: TGTGCCAGCAGTTACGGGGCGACAGGGATTGGCTACACCTTC; CDR3: CASSYGATGIGYTF